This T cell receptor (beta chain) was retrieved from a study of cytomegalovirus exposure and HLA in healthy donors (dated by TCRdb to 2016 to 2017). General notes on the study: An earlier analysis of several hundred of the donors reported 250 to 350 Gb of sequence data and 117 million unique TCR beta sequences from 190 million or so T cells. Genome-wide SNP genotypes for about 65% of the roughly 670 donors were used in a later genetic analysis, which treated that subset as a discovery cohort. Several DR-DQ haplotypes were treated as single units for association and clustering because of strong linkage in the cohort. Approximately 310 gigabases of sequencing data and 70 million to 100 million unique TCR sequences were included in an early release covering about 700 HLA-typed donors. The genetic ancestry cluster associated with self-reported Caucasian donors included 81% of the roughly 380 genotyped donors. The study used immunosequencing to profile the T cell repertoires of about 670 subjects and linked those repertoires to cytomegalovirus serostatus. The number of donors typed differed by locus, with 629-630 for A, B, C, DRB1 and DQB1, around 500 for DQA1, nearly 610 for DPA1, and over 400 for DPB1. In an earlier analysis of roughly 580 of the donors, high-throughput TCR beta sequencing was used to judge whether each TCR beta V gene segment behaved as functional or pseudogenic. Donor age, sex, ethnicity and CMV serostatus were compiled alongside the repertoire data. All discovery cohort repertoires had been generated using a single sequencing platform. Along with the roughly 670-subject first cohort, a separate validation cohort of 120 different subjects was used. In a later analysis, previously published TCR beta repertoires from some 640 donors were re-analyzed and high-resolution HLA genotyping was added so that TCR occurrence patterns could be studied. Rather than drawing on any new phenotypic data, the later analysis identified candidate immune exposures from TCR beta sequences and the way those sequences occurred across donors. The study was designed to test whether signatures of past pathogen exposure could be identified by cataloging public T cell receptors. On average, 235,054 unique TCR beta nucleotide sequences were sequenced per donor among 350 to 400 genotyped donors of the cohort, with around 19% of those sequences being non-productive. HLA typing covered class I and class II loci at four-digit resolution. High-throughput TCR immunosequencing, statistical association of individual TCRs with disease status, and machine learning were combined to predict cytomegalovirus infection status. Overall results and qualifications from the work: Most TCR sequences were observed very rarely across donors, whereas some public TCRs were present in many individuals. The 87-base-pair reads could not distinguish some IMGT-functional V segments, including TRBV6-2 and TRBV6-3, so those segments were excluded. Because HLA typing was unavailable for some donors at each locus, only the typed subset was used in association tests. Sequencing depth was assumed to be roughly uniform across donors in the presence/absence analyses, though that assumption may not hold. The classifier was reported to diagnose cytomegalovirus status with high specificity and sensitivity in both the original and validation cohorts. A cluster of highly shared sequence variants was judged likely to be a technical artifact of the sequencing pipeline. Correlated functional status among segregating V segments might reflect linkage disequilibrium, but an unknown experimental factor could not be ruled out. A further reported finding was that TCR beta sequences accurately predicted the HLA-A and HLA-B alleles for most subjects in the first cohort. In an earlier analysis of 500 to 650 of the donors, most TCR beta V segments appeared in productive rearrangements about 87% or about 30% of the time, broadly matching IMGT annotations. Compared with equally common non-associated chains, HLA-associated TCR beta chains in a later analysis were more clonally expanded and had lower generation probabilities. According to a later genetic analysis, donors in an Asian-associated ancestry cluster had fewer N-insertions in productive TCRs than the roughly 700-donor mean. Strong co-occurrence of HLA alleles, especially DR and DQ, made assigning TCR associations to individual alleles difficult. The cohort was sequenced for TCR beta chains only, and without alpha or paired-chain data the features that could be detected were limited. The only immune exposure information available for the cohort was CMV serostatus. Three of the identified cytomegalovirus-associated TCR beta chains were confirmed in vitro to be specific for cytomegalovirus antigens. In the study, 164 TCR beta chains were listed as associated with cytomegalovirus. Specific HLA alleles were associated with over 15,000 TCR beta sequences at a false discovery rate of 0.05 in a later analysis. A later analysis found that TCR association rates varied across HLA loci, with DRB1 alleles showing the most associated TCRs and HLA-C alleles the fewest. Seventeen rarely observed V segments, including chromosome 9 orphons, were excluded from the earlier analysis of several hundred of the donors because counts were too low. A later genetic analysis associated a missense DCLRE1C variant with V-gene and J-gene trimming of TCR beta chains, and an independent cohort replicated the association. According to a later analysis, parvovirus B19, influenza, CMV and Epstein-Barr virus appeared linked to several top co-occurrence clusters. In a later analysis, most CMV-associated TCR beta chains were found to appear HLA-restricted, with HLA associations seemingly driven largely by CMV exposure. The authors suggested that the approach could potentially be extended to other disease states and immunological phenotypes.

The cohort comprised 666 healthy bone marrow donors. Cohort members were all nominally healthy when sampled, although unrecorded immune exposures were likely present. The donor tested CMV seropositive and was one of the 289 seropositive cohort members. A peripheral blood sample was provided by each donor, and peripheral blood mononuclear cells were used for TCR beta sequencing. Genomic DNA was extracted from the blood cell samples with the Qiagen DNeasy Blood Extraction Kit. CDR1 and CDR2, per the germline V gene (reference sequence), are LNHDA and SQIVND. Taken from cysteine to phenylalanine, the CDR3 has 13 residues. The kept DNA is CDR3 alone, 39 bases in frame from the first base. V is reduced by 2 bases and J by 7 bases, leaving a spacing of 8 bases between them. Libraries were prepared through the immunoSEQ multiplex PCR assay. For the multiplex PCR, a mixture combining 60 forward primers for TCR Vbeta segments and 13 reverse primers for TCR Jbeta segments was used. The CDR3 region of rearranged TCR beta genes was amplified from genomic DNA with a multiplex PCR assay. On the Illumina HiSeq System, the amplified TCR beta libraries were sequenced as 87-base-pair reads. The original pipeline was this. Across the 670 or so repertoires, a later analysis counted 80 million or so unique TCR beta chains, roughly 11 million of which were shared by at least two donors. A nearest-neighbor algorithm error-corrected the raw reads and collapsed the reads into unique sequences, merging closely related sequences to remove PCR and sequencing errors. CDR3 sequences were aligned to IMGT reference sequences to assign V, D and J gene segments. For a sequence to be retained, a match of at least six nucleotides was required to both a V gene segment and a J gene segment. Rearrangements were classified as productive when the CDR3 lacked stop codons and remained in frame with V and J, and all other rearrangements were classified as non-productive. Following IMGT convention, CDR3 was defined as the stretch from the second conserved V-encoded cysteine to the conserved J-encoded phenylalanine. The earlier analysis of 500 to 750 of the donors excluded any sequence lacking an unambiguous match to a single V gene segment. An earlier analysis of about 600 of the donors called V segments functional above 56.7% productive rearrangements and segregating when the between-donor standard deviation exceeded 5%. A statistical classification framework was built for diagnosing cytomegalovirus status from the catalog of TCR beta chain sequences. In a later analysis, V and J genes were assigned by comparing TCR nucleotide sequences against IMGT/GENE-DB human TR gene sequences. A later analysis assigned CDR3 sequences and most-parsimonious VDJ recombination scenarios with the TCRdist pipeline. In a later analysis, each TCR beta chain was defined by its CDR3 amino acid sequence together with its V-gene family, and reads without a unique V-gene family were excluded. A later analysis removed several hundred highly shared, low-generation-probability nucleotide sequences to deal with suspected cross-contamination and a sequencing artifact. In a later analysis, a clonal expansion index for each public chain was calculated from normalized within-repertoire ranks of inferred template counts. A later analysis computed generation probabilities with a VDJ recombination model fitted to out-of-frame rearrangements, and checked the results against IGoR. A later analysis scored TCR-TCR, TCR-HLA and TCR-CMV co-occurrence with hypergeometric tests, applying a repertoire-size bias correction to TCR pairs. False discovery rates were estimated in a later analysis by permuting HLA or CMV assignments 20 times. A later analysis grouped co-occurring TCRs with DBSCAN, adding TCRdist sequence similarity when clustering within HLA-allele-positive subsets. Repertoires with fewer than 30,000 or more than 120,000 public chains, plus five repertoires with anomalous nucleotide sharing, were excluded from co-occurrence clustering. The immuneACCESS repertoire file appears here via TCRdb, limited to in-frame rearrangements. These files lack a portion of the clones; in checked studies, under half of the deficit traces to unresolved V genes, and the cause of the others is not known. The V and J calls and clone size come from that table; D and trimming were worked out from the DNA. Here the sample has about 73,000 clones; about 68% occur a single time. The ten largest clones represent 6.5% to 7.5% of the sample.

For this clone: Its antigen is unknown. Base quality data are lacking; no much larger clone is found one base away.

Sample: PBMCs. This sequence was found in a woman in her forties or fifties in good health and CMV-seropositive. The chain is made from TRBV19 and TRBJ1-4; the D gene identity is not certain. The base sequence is TGTGCCAGTAGTATATCTCATAGTGAAAAACTGTTTTTT. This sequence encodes CASSISHSEKLFF. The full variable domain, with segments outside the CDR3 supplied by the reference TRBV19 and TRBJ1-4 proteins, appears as DGGITQSPKYLFRKEGQNVTLSCEQNLNHDAMYWYRQDPGQGLRLIYYSQIVNDFQKGDIAEGYSVSREKKESFPLTVTSAQKNPTAFYLCASSISHSEKLFFGSGTQLSVL.